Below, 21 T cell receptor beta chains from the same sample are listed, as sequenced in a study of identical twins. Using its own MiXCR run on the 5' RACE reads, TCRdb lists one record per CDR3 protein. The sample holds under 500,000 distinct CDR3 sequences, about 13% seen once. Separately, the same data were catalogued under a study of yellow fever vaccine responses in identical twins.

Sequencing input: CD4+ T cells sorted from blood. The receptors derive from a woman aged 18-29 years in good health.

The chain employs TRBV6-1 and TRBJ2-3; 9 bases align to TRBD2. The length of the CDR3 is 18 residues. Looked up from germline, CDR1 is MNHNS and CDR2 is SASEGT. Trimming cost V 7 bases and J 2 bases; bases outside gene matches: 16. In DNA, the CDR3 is TGTGCCAGCATCCATAGCGGGGGAGTTGACCGAGACACAGATACGCAGTATTTT. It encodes CASIHSGGVDRDTDTQYF.

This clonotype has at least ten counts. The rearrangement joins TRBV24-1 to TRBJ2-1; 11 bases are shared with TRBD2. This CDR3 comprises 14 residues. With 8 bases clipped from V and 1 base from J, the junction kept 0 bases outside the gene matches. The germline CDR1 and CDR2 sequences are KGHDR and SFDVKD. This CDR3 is CATTSGGSYNEQFF. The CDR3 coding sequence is TGTGCCACCACTAGCGGGGGGTCCTACAATGAGCAGTTCTTC.

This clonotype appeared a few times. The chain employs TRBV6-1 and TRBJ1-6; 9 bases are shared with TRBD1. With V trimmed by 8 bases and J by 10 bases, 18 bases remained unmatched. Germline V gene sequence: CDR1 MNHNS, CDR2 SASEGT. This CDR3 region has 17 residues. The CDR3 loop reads CASELGQGRVSGSPLHF. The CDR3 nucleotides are TGTGCCAGCGAATTGGGACAGGGCAGAGTGTCGGGCTCACCCCTCCACTTT.

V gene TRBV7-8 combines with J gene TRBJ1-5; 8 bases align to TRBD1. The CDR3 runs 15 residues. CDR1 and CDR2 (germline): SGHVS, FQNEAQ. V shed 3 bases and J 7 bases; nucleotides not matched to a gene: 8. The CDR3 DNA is TGTGCCAGCAGCTTGATGACAGGGGTAGAACAGCCCCAGCATTTT. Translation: CASSLMTGVEQPQHF.

CDR3 region: CATSDPQGADTQYF. As DNA, the CDR3 is TGTGCCACCAGTGATCCACAGGGGGCAGATACGCAGTATTTT. The V call is TRBV24-1, the J call TRBJ2-3; 8 bases are shared with TRBD1. J lost 4 bases, V lost 3 bases, and 2 bases had no gene match. Germline CDR1 reads KGHDR; CDR2 reads SFDVKD. This CDR3 has 14 amino acids.

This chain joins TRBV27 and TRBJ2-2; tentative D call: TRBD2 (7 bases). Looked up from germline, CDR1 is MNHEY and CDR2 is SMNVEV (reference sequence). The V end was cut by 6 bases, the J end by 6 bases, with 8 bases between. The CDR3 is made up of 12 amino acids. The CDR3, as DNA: TGTGCCAGCAGGCGGGGGCCCGGGGAGCTGTTTTTT. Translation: CASRRGPGELFF.

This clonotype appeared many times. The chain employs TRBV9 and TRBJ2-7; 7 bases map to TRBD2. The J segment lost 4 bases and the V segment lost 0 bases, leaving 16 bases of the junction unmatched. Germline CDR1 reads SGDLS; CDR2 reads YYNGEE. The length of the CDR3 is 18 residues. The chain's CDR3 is CASSVDGDPGGSTYEQYF. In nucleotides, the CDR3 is TGTGCCAGCAGCGTAGACGGGGACCCTGGCGGGAGTACTTACGAGCAGTACTTC. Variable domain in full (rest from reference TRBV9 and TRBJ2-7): DSGVTQTPKHLITATGQRVTLRCSPRSGDLSVYWYQQSLDQGLQFLIQYYNGEERAKGNILERFSAQQFPDLHSELNLSSLELGDSALYFCASSVDGDPGGSTYEQYFGPGTRLTVT.

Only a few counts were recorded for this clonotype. In nucleotides, the CDR3 is TGCGCCAGCAGTGAAGGCAGGGCCCTCACCGGGGAGCTGTTTTTT. Its translation: CASSEGRALTGELFF. The V call is TRBV10-1, the J call TRBJ2-2, with TRBD1 as a possible D gene (5 bases). The V end was cut by 3 bases, the J end by 4 bases, with 12 bases between. The CDR3 length is 15 residues. In germline, CDR1 is WNHNN, CDR2 SYGVQD (reference sequence).

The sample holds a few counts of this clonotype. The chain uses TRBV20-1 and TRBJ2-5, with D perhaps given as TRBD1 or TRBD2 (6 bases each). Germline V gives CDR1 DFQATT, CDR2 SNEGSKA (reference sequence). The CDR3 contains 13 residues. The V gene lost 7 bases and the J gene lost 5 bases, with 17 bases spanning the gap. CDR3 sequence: CSVLRGQGETQYF. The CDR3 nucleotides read TGCAGTGTATTACGGGGGCAGGGGGAGACCCAGTACTTC.

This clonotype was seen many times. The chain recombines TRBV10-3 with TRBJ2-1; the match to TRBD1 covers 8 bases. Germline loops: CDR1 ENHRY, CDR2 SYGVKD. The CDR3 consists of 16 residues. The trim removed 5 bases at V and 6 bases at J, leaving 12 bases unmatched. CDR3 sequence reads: CAISTQAGGTRNEQFF. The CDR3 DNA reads TGTGCCATCAGTACCCAGGCAGGGGGCACTCGCAATGAGCAGTTCTTC.

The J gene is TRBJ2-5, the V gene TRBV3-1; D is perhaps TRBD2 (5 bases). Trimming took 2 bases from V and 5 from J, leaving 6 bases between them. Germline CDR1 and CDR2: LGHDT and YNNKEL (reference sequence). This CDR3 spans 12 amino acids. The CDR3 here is CASSQRGETQYF. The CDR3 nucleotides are TGTGCCAGCAGCCAACGAGGGGAGACCCAGTACTTC.

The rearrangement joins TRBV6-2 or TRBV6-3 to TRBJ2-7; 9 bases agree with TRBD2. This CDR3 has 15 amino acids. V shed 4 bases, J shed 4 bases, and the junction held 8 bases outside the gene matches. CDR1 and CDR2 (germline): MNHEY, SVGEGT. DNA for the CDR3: TGTGCCAGCAGTTCTCGAGTAGCGGGAGTTTACGAGCAGTACTTC. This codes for CASSSRVAGVYEQYF.

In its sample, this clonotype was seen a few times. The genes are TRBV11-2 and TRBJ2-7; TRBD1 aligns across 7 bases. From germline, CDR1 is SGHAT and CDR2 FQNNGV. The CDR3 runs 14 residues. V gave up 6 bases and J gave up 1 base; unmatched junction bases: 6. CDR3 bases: TGTGCCAGCAGAGTTTCGGGACAGTCCTACGAGCAGTACTTC. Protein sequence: CASRVSGQSYEQYF.

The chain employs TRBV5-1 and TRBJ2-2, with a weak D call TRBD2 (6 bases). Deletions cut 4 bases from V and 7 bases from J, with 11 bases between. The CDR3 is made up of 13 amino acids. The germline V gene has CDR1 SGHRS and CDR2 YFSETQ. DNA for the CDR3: TGCGCCAGCAGCGGCCCGGGAGACGGGGAGCTGTTTTTT. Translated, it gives CASSGPGDGELFF.

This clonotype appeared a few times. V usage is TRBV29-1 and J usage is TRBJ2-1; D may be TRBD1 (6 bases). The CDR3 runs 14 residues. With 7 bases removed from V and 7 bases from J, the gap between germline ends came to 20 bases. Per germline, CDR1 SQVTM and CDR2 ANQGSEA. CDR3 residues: CSAKIGTGLNEQFF. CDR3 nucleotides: TGCAGCGCTAAGATAGGTACAGGGTTGAATGAGCAGTTCTTC.

The chain's CDR3 is CASTPRGTGSPLDGYTF. The CDR3 DNA reads as TGCGCCAGCACCCCGAGGGGGACAGGGTCCCCATTGGATGGCTACACCTTC. This sequence joins TRBV5-1 and TRBJ1-2; the match to TRBD1 covers 9 bases. The germline V gene encodes CDR1 SGHRS and CDR2 YFSETQ. Germline trimming cut 6 bases from V and 6 bases from J; bases unmatched to any gene: 18. The CDR3 extends over 17 amino acids.

The CDR3 DNA reads TGTGCCAGCAGAAAAGGGACTAGCGGCCAGACGCAGTATTTT. As protein: CASRKGTSGQTQYF. J is TRBJ2-3 and V is TRBV6-2 or TRBV6-3; 11 nucleotides match TRBD2. CDR1 MNHEY and CDR2 SVGEGT come from the germline V gene. V lost 6 bases and J lost 9; bases outside the gene matches: 8. The CDR3 has 14 residues.

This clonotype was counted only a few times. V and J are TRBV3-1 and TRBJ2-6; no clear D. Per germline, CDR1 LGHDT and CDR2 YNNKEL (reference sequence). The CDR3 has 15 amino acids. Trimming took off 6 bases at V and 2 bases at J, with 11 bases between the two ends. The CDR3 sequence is CASSPSLPGANVLTF. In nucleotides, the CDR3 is TGTGCCAGCAGTCCCTCCCTCCCTGGGGCCAACGTCCTGACTTTC.

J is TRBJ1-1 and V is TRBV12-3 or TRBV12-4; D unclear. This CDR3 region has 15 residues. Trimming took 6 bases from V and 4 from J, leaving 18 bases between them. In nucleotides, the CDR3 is TGTGCCAGCAGCCCAATTACAGTGGTAGGCACTGAAGCTTTCTTT. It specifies CASSPITVVGTEAFF.

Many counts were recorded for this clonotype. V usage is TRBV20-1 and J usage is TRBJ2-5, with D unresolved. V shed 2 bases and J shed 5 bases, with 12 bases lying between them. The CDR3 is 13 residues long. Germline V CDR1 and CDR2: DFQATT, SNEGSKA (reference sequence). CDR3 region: CSARHAVDETQYF. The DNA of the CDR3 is TGCAGTGCTAGACATGCGGTAGACGAGACCCAGTACTTC.

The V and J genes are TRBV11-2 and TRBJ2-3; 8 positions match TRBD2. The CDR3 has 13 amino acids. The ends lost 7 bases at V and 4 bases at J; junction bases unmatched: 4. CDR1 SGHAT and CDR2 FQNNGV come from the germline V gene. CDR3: CASTGRGADTQYF. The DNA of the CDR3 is TGTGCCAGCACTGGGCGGGGGGCAGATACGCAGTATTTT.